These 18 T cell receptor beta chains were sequenced from one sample in a study of low-dose radiotherapy and immunotherapy resistance in tumors (dated by TCRdb to between 2021 and 2024). TCRdb records Illumina MiniSeq as the sequencer. To make first-strand cDNA, Superscript III was used along with a set of TRAV- and TRBV-specific primers so that both the TCRalpha and TCRbeta chains were covered. TCRs were amplified with Phusion for roughly 20 PCR cycles, with a constant-region primer paired with the adapter attached to the V primers. TCRdb itself trimmed the public reads at Q25 with fastp, ran MiXCR and retained productive beta chains. Rows matching on CDR3 protein sequence are summarized as one entry with the most common DNA and genes. This sample is represented by about 89,000 distinct CDR3 sequences; 9.4% of them were singletons. Under 1.1% of the sample belongs to the ten largest clones. What the time point label conveys for this sample: before trial treatment.

Sample: PBMCs, taken before treatment. The receptors stem from a male donor with prostate cancer.

The table lists this clonotype with many counts. The V call is TRBV24-1, the J call TRBJ2-1, with 11 nucleotides matching TRBD1. CDR3 length: 15 amino acids. V was clipped by 5 bases and J by 6 bases; unmatched bases: 5. Germline values: CDR1 KGHDR, CDR2 SFDVKD. The CDR3 sequence: CATSVSGTGGNEQFF. The DNA of the CDR3 is TGTGCCACCAGTGTCTCCGGGACAGGGGGCAATGAGCAGTTCTTC.

This clonotype was picked up one time. A far bigger clonotype differs at one base, so this is likely a read error. The chain has TRBV5-3 and TRBJ2-3; 8 bases line up with TRBD1. TRBV5-3 counts as an open reading frame of uncertain function. Trimming cost V 8 bases and J 4 bases; bases outside gene matches: 6. There are 13 residues in the CDR3. In nucleotides, the CDR3 is TGTGCCAGCACCTCAGGGGGCCCAGATACGCAGTATTTT. Translated, it gives CASTSGGPDTQYF.

This clonotype was counted once. V gene TRBV28 combines with J gene TRBJ2-1, with 8 bases matching TRBD1. This CDR3 is 16 amino acids long. Trimming took 2 bases from V and 1 from J; bases not matched to a gene: 4. Germline CDR1 reads MDHEN; CDR2 reads SYDVKM. The CDR3 loop is CASSLQTGVSYNEQFF. The CDR3 region has the DNA TGTGCCAGCAGTTTACAGACAGGGGTATCCTACAATGAGCAGTTCTTC.

V and J are TRBV6-2 or TRBV6-3 and TRBJ2-1; 7 bases agree with TRBD2. This CDR3 contains 14 residues. Looked up from germline, CDR1 is MNHEY and CDR2 is SVGEGT. V was pared by 8 bases and J by 0 bases, with 4 bases of the junction left unmatched. Here the CDR3 DNA reads TGTGCCAGCCGGGGGGTGGACTCCTACAATGAGCAGTTCTTC. It yields the protein CASRGVDSYNEQFF.

The V gene is TRBV4-2, the J gene TRBJ2-7; 12 nucleotides match TRBD2. With V trimmed by 4 bases and J by 0 bases, 7 bases remained unmatched. Germline lookup yields CDR1 LGHNA and CDR2 YNFKEQ. The CDR3 contains 17 residues. In nucleotides, the CDR3 is TGTGCCAGCAGCCCGAAACTAGCGGGGGGTCTCTCCTACGAGCAGTACTTC. Translated, it gives CASSPKLAGGLSYEQYF.

This clonotype was recorded at least ten times. This chain links TRBV7-8 with TRBJ1-2, with 7 bases lining up with TRBD1. Trimming removed 0 bases from V and 1 base from J; junction bases left unmatched: 8. CDR1 and CDR2 (germline): SGHVS, FQNEAQ. The CDR3 has 17 residues. This CDR3 is CASSLASGAGGNYGYTF. CDR3 sequence (DNA): TGTGCCAGCAGCTTAGCGTCAGGAGCAGGGGGTAACTATGGCTACACCTTC.

Ten or more counts support this clonotype. The V and J genes are TRBV5-1 and TRBJ1-1; weak D call: TRBD1 (5 bases). V was cut by 1 base and J by 4 bases, with 11 bases left in between. In germline, CDR1 is SGHRS, CDR2 YFSETQ. The CDR3 covers 14 residues. The CDR3 DNA sequence: TGCGCCAGCAGCTTGAGGCAGGGTCTCACTGAAGCTTTCTTT. Translating gives CASSLRQGLTEAFF.

This clonotype has ten or more counts. The rearrangement uses TRBV28 and TRBJ1-2; no clear D. With 4 bases removed from V and 0 bases from J, the gap between germline ends came to 9 bases. Germline V gene lookup returns CDR1 MDHEN and CDR2 SYDVKM. This CDR3 contains 14 residues. The CDR3 sequence: CASSSPRPNYGYTF. The CDR3 coding sequence is TGTGCCAGCAGTTCCCCTCGGCCTAACTATGGCTACACCTTC.

The genes are TRBV20-1 and TRBJ1-5; possible D gene TRBD1, 6 bases. The V end lost 0 bases, the J end lost 2 bases, and 20 bases lay between the germline ends. The germline V gene has CDR1 DFQATT and CDR2 SNEGSKA (reference sequence). The CDR3 runs to 18 residues. The chain's CDR3 is CSARDNRDTSGGNQPQHF. DNA of the CDR3: TGCAGTGCTAGAGATAACCGGGACACCTCGGGAGGCAATCAGCCCCAGCATTTT.

This clonotype was observed many times. The J gene is TRBJ2-2, the V gene TRBV10-3; TRBD2 agrees at 9 bases. V dropped 9 bases and J dropped 6; count of bases not matched to a gene: 8. The V gene's germline CDR1 is ENHRY and CDR2 SYGVKD. The CDR3 has 14 residues. In DNA form, the CDR3 reads TGTGCCATGGCGGGACTAGCTTCGTCCGGGGAGCTGTTTTTT. This sequence encodes CAMAGLASSGELFF.

In its sample, this clonotype was seen a few times. The V gene is TRBV28, the J gene TRBJ1-2; D ambiguous. V dropped 5 bases and J dropped 4 bases, with 11 bases sitting between them. The CDR3 runs to 13 residues. The germline gives CDR1 MDHEN, CDR2 SYDVKM. The CDR3 protein is CASSRGRLYGYTF. CDR3 DNA sequence: TGTGCCAGCAGTCGAGGACGGCTCTATGGCTACACCTTC.

As for this clonotype: This may stem from a read error, because a much larger clone lies one nucleotide away. V is TRBV7-6 and J is TRBJ2-1, with 9 bases aligning to TRBD1. The J segment lost 10 bases and the V segment lost 5 bases, leaving 15 bases of the junction unmatched. The length of the CDR3 is 16 residues. Looked up from germline, CDR1 is SGHVS and CDR2 is FNYEAQ. As DNA, the CDR3 is TGTGCCAGCAGCCGTTTAGGACAGGGGATCCCCTACGAGCAGTTCTTC. Its translation is CASSRLGQGIPYEQFF.

The chain employs TRBV20-1 and TRBJ2-1, with D uncertain. The CDR3 runs to 14 residues. The V end lost 2 bases, the J end lost 0 bases, and 8 bases lay between the germline ends. Germline V gene data show CDR1 as DFQATT and CDR2 as SNEGSKA (reference sequence). DNA for the CDR3: TGCAGTGCTAGAATGCCGGGCTCCTACAATGAGCAGTTCTTC. It encodes CSARMPGSYNEQFF.

This clonotype was detected many times. The chain recombines TRBV28 with TRBJ2-7; 7 bases map to TRBD2. The length of the CDR3 is 15 residues. Trimming cost V 1 base and J 5 bases; bases outside gene matches: 8. CDR1 is MDHEN, CDR2 SYDVKM, per germline. The CDR3 loop reads CASSLSAGVRNEQYF. The CDR3 DNA reads TGTGCCAGCAGTTTATCGGCGGGAGTGAGAAACGAGCAGTACTTC.

This clonotype has at least ten counts. This chain uses TRBV20-1 with TRBJ2-1, with TRBD2 matching 7 bases. There are 16 residues in the CDR3. In germline, CDR1 is DFQATT, CDR2 SNEGSKA (reference sequence). The CDR3 coding sequence is TGCAGCGCCACCCCCAACGGCGGGAGTTTCCACAATGAGCAGTTCTTC. Residues: CSATPNGGSFHNEQFF.

This clonotype was detected ten times or more. The chain couples TRBV28 to TRBJ2-7; 10 bases align to TRBD1. Germline assignment: CDR1 MDHEN and CDR2 SYDVKM. The CDR3 sequence is 16 residues long. With 6 bases clipped from V and 0 bases from J, the junction kept 8 bases outside the gene matches. Written as DNA, the CDR3 is TGTGCCAGCAGCCCGGGACAGGGGACCTTCTCCTACGAGCAGTACTTC. Its protein product is CASSPGQGTFSYEQYF.

Ten or more counts support this clonotype. The chain employs TRBV7-2 and TRBJ2-7; D might be TRBD2 (5 bases). The CDR3 is 13 amino acids. The germline V gene encodes CDR1 SGHTA and CDR2 FQGNSA. The germline V and J ends were trimmed by 4 bases and 5 bases, with 12 bases remaining between them. CDR3 sequence: CASSSGNHHEQYF. For the CDR3, the DNA is TGTGCCAGCAGCTCCGGGAACCATCACGAGCAGTACTTC.

The sample holds many counts of this clonotype. The chain uses TRBV20-1 and TRBJ2-1, with 14 bases lining up with TRBD2. The CDR3 is 17 amino acids. CDR1 is DFQATT and CDR2 is SNEGSKA in the germline V gene (reference sequence). Unmatched junction bases numbered 8, after V lost 6 bases and J lost 1 base. In nucleotides, the CDR3 is TGCAGTGCCCCCGGGACTAGCGGGAGTAGGTCCTACAATGAGCAGTTCTTC. This encodes CSAPGTSGSRSYNEQFF.